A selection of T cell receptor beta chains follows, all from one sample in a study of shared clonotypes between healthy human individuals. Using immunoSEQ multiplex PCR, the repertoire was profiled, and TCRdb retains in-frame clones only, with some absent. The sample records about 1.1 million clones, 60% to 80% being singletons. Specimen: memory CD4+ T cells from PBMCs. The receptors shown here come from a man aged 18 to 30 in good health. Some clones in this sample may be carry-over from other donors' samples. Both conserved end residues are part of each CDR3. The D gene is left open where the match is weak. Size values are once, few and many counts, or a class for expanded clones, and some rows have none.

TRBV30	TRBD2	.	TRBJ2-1	CAWSDSGGGEQFF	TGTGCCTGGAGTGACTCGGGAGGAGGTGAGCAGTTCTTC
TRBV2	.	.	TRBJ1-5	CASSYHEYSNQPQHF	TGTGCCAGCAGTTATCATGAATATAGCAATCAGCCCCAGCATTTT
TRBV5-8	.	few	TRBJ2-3	CASSLRAGAADTQYF	TGTGCCAGCAGCTTGAGGGCAGGGGCGGCAGATACGCAGTATTTT
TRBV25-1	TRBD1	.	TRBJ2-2	CASSEGGTGRTGELFF	TGTGCCAGCAGTGAGGGTGGGACAGGTCGTACCGGGGAGCTGTTTTTT
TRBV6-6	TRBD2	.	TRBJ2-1	CASRPLKAGSYNEQFF	TGTGCCAGCAGGCCCTTGAAAGCGGGGTCCTACAATGAGCAGTTCTTC
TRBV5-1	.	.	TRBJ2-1	CASSSLAEEQFF	TGCGCCAGCAGCTCTCTGGCGGAAGAGCAGTTCTTC
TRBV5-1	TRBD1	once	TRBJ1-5	CASKSRKDGQGALLSNQPQHF	TGCGCCAGCAAATCGAGAAAGGACGGACAGGGGGCTCTACTTAGCAATCAGCCCCAGCATTTT
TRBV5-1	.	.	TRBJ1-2	CASSQDLYGYTF	TGCGCCAGCAGCCAGGACCTATATGGCTACACCTTC
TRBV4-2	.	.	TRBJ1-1	CASRGPTNTEAFF	TGTGCCAGCAGGGGACCAACCAACACTGAAGCTTTCTTT
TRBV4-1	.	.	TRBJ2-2	CASSHQVRLLSTGELFF	TGCGCCAGCAGCCACCAGGTCAGGCTTCTCAGCACCGGGGAGCTGTTTTTT
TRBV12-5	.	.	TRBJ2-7	CASGLVRFGCCEQYF	TGTGCTAGTGGTTTGGTACGTTTCGGATGCTGCGAGCAGTACTTC
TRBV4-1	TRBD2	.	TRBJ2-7	CASSHPSSGNYEQYF	TGCGCCAGCAGCCATCCCAGCAGCGGGAACTACGAGCAGTACTTC
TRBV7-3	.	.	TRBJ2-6	CASSLLTGANVLTF	TGTGCCAGCAGCTTACTAACTGGGGCCAACGTCCTGACTTTC
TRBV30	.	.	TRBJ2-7	CAWSVSRSYEQYF	TGTGCCTGGAGTGTTAGTCGTTCCTACGAGCAGTACTTC
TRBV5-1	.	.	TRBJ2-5	CASRSVMETQYF	TGCGCCAGCAGATCAGTAATGGAGACCCAGTACTTC
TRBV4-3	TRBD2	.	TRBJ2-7	CASADRTSGIYEQYF	TGCGCCAGCGCCGATCGGACTAGCGGGATCTACGAGCAGTACTTC
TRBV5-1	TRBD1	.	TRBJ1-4	CASSQAGTDEKLFF	TGCGCCAGCAGCCAAGCTGGGACAGACGAAAAACTGTTTTTT
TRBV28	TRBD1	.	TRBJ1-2	CASGTAILNYGYTF	TGTGCCAGTGGGACAGCCATCTTGAACTATGGCTACACCTTC
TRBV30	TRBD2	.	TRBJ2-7	CALLGGRHVLAGGSEQYF	TGTGCCCTGCTCGGTGGGCGGCACGTACTAGCGGGAGGCAGCGAGCAGTACTTC
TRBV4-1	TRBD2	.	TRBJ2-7	CASSQALVLAASYEQYF	TGCGCCAGCAGCCAAGCGTTGGTCCTAGCGGCCTCCTACGAGCAGTACTTC
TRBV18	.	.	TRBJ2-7	CASSPRRDAYEQYF	TGTGCCAGCTCACCGAGACGGGACGCATACGAGCAGTACTTC
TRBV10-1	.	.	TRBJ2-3	CASSTEGVTQYF	TGCGCCAGCAGTACCGAAGGGGTCACGCAGTATTTT
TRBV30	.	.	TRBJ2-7	CAWSVRGTPRGQYF	TGTGCCTGGAGTGTACGGGGCACTCCAAGAGGTCAGTACTTC
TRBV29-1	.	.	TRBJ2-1	CSVEESVRNEQFF	TGCAGCGTTGAAGAAAGCGTCCGCAATGAGCAGTTCTTC
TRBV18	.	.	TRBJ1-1	CASSRIGVGTEAFF	TGTGCCAGCTCACGAATCGGGGTTGGCACTGAAGCTTTCTTT
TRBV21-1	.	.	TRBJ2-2	CASSKGTLAGTGELFF	TGTGCCAGCAGCAAGGGGACTCTAGCCGGTACCGGGGAGCTGTTTTTT
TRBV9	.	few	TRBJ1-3	CASSGQHSGNTIYF	TGTGCCAGCAGCGGACAGCACTCTGGAAACACCATATATTTT
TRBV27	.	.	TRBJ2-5	CASSSPGLGKETQYF	TGTGCCAGCAGTTCTCCTGGCTTGGGTAAAGAGACCCAGTACTTC
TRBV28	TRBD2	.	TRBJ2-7	CASSPGRREQYF	TGTGCCAGCAGTCCCGGGAGGCGCGAGCAGTACTTC
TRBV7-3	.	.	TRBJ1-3	CASSISGTENTIYF	TGTGCCAGCAGCATTTCCGGGACGGAAAACACCATATATTTT
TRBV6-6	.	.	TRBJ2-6	CASAGLTSGANVLTF	TGTGCCAGTGCGGGGCTTACCTCTGGGGCCAACGTCCTGACTTTC